This TCR beta chain emerged from a study of T cells in Graves' hyperthyroidism and ophthalmopathy. General study results and limits: The model forecast ophthalmopathy, anticipating it by a median around 6.5 months before onset. Among thyroid clonotypes expanded above 0.001, most also appeared in blood.

This clonotype was detected ten times or more. Its antigen is currently unknown. The PBMCs were taken from around 10 ml of fresh peripheral blood. From germline, CDR1 is SGHVS and CDR2 FNYEAQ. V was pared by 7 bases and J by 2 bases, with 17 bases between. The CDR3 loop spans 15 amino acids. Amplified TCR beta CDR3 regions derived from RNA transcripts. Primed by the HTBI set, a first-round RT-PCR was run on the TCR CDR3. A single record per CDR3 protein comes from TCRdb applying MiXCR to the multiplex PCR reads. The data show roughly 840,000 distinct CDR3 sequences, roughly 40% seen once. The chain combines TRBV7-6 with TRBJ2-5; D is perhaps TRBD2 (6 bases). This receptor was obtained from a man aged 18 to 30 with Graves' hyperthyroidism. Material for sequencing was blood. This CDR3 reads CASTNSPAGQETQYF. For the CDR3, the DNA is TGTGCCAGCACCAATTCCCCGGCGGGGCAAGAGACCCAGTACTTC.